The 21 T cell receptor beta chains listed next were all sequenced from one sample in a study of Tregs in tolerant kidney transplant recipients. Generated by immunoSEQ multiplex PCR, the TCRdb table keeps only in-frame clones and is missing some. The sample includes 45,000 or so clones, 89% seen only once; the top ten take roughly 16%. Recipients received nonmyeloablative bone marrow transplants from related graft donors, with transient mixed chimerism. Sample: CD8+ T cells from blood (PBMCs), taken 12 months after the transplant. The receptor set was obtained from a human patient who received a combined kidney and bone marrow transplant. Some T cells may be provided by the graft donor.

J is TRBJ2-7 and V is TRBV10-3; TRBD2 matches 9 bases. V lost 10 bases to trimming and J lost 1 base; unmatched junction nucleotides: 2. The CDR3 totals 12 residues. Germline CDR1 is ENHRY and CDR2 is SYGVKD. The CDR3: CATLAGSYEQYF. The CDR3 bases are TGTGCCACCCTAGCGGGGTCCTACGAGCAGTACTTC.

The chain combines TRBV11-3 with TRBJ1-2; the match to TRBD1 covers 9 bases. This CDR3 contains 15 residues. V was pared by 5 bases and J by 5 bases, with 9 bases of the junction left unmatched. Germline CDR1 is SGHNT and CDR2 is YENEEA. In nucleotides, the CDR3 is TGTGCCAGCAGCCAAAGGGACAGGGACCGTTATGGCTACACCTTC. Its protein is CASSQRDRDRYGYTF. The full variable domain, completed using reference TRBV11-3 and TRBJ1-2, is EAGVVQSPRYKIIEKKQPVAFWCNPISGHNTLYWYLQNLGQGPELLIRYENEEAVDDSQLPKDRFSAERLKGVDSTLKIQPAELGDSAVYLCASSQRDRDRYGYTFGSGTRLTVV.

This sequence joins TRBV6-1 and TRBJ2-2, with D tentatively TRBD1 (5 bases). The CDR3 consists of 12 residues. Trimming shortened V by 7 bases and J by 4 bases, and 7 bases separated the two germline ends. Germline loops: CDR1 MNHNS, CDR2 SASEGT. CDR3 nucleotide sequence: TGTGCCAGCACGGACATCACCGGGGAGCTGTTTTTT. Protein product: CASTDITGELFF.

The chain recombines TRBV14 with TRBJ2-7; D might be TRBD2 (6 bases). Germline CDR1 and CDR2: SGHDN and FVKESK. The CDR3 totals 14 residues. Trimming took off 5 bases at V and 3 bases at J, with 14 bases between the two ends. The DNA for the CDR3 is TGTGCCAGCAGCATCGGGACTCTCGGCTACGAGCAGTACTTC. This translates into CASSIGTLGYEQYF.

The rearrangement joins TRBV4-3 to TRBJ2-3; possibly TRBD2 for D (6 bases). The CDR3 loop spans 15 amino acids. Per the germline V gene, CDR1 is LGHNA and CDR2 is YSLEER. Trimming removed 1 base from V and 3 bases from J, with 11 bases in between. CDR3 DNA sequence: TGCGCCAGCAGCCAAGTCTTCGCGGGAACAGATACGCAGTATTTT. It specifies CASSQVFAGTDTQYF.

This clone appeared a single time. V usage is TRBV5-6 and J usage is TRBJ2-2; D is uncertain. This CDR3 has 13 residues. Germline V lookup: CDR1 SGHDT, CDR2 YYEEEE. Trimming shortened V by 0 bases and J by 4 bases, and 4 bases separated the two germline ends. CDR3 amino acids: CASSLGSTGELFF. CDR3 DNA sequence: TGTGCCAGCAGCTTGGGGAGCACCGGGGAGCTGTTTTTT.

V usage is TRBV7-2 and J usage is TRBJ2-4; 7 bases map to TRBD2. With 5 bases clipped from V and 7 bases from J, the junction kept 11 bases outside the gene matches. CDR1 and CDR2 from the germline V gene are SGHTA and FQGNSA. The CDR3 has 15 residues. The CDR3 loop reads CASSLHRTRRNIQYF. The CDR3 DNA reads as TGTGCCAGCAGCCTTCATAGGACTAGAAGGAACATTCAGTACTTC.

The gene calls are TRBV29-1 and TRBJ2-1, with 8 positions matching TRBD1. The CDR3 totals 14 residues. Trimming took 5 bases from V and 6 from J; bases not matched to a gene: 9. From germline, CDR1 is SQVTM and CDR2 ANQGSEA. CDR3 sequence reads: CSVTGTGASNEQFF. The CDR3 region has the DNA TGCAGCGTTACCGGGACAGGCGCGTCCAATGAGCAGTTCTTC.

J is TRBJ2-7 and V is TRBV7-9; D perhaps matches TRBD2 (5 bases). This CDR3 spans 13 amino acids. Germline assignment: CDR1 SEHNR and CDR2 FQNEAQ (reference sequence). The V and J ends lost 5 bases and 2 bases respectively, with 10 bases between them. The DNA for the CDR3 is TGTGCCAGCAGCCCCCCCGGGACCTACGAGCAGTACTTC. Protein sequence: CASSPPGTYEQYF.

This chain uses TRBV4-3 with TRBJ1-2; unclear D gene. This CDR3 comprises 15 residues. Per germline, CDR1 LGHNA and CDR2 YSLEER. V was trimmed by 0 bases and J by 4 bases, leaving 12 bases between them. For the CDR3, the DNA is TGCGCCAGCAGCCAAGAATGGGAGGGCGTCTATGGCTACACCTTC. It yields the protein CASSQEWEGVYGYTF.

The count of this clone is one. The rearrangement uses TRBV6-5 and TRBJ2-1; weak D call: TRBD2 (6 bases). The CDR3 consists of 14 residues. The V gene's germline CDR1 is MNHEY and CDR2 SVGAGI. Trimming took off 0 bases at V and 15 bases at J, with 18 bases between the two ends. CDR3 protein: CASSYSTPSDPLFF. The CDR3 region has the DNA TGTGCCAGCAGTTACTCGACCCCTAGCGATCCTTTGTTCTTC.

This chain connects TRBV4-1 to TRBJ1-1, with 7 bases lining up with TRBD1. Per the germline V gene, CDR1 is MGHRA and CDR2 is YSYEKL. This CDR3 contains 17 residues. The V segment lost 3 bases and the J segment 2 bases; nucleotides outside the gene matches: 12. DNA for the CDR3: TGCGCCAGCAGCCAGCTTGCATCAACAGGGGCTAACACTGAAGCTTTCTTT. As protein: CASSQLASTGANTEAFF.

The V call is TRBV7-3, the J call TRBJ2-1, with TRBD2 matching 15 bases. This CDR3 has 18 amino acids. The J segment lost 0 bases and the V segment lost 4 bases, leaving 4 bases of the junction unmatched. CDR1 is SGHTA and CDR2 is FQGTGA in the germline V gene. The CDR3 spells CASSSGTSGRLSYNEQFF. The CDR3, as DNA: TGTGCCAGCAGCTCCGGGACTAGCGGGAGGCTCTCCTACAATGAGCAGTTCTTC.

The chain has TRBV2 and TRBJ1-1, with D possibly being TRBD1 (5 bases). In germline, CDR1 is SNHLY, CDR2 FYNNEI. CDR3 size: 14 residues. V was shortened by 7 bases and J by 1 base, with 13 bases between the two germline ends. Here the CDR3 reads CASKGRQKNTEAFF. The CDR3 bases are TGTGCCAGCAAGGGCCGACAGAAGAACACTGAAGCTTTCTTT.

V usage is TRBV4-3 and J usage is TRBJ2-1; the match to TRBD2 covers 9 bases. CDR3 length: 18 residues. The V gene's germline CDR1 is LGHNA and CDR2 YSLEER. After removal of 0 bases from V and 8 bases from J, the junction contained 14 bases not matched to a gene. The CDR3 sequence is CASSQDLLLGLAVDEQFF. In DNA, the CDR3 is TGCGCCAGCAGCCAAGATCTGCTCTTGGGACTAGCTGTCGATGAGCAGTTCTTC.

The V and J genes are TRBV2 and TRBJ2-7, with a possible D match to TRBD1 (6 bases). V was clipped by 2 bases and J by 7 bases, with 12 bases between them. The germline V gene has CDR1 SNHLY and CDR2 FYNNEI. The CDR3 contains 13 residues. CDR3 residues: CASSELGAREQYF. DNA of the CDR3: TGTGCCAGCAGTGAATTGGGGGCGCGGGAGCAGTACTTC. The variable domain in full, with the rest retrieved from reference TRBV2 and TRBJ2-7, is EPEVTQTPSHQVTQMGQEVILRCVPISNHLYFYWYRQILGQKVEFLVSFYNNEISEKSEIFDDQFSVERPDGSNFTLKIRSTKLEDSAMYFCASSELGAREQYFGPGTRLTVT.

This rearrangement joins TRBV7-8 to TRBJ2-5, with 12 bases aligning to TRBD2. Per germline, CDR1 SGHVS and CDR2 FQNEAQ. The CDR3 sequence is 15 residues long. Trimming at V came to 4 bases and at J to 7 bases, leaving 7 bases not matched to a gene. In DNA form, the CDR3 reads TGTGCCAGCAGCTATAGGACTAGCGGGGTCAGGACCCAGTACTTC. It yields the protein CASSYRTSGVRTQYF.

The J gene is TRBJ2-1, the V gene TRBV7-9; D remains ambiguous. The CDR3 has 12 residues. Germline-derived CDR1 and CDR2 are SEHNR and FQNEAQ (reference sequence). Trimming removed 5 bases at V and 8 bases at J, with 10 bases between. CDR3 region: CASSLSIDEQFF. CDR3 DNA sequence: TGTGCCAGCAGCCTAAGTATAGATGAGCAGTTCTTC.

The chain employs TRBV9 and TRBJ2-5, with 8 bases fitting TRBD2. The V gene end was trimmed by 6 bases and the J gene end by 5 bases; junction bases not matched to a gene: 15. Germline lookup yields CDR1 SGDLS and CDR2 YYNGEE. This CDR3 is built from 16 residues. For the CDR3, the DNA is TGTGCCAGCACCCTTTTTGCCGGGGGGGCCCCGGAGACCCAGTACTTC. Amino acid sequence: CASTLFAGGAPETQYF. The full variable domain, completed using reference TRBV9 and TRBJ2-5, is DSGVTQTPKHLITATGQRVTLRCSPRSGDLSVYWYQQSLDQGLQFLIQYYNGEERAKGNILERFSAQQFPDLHSELNLSSLELGDSALYFCASTLFAGGAPETQYFGPGTRLLVL.

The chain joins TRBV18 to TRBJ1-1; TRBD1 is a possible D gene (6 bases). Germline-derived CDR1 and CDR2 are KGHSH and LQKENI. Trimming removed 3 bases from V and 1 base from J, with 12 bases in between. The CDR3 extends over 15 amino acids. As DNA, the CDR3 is TGTGCCAGCTCACCGGGCGACAGGCCGAACACTGAAGCTTTCTTT. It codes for CASSPGDRPNTEAFF.

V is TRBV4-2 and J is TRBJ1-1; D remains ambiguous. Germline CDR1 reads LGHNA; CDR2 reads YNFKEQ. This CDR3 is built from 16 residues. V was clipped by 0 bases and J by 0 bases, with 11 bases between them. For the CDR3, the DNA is TGTGCCAGCAGCCAAGATCGGGAGGTTCTGAACACTGAAGCTTTCTTT. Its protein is CASSQDREVLNTEAFF.